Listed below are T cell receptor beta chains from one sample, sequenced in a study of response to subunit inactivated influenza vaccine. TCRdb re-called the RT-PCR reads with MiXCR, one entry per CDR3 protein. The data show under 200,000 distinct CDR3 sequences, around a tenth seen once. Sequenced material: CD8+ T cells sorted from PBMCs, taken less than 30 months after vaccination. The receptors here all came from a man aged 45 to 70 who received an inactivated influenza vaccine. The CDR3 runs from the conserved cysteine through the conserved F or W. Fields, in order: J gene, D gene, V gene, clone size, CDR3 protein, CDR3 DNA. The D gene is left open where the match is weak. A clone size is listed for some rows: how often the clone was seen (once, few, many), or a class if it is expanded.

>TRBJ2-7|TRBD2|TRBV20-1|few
CSASSLAGYSYEQYF
TGCAGTGCTAGTTCACTAGCGGGATACTCCTACGAGCAGTACTTC
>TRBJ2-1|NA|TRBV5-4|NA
CASSSPLVALNEQFF
TGTGCCAGCAGCTCCCCTTTAGTTGCACTCAATGAGCAGTTCTTC
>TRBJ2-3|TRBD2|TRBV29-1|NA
CSVEAGVSVGTQYF
TGCAGCGTTGAGGCGGGGGTTTCCGTGGGTACGCAGTATTTT
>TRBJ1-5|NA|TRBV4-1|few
CASSQVPTAYSNQPQHF
TGCGCCAGCAGCCAAGTTCCAACAGCCTATAGCAATCAGCCCCAGCATTTT
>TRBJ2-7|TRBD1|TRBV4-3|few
CASSQSWTGEYEQYF
TGCGCCAGCAGCCAATCCTGGACAGGGGAGTACGAGCAGTACTTC
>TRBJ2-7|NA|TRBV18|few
CASSPIPDEYEQYF
TGTGCCAGCTCACCAATTCCGGACGAATACGAGCAGTACTTC
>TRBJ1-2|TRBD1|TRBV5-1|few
CASSWGTVDGYTF
TGCGCCAGCAGCTGGGGGACAGTGGATGGCTACACCTTC
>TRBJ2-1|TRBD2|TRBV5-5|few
CASSFGVLAGNEQFF
TGTGCCAGCAGCTTTGGTGTCCTAGCGGGAAATGAGCAGTTCTTC
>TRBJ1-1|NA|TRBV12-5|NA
CASGQEPRDLGEAFF
TGTGCTAGTGGACAGGAACCCAGGGACTTGGGTGAAGCTTTCTTT
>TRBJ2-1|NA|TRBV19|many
CASRLANEQFF
TGTGCCAGTAGATTGGCTAATGAGCAGTTCTTC
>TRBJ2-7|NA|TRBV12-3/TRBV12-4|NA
CASSYLVYEQYF
TGTGCCAGCAGTTATTTAGTCTACGAGCAGTACTTC
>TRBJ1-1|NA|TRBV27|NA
CASSTHGMLTEAFF
TGTGCCAGCAGCACACACGGCATGCTAACTGAAGCTTTCTTT
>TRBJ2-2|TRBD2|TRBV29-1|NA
CSGTGGTGELFF
TGCAGCGGAACGGGGGGAACCGGGGAGCTGTTTTTT
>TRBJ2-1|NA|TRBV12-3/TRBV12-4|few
CASSLGPHNEQFF
TGTGCCAGCAGTTTAGGCCCACACAATGAGCAGTTCTTC
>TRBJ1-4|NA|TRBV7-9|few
CASSSGNEKLFF
TGTGCCAGCAGCTCAGGCAATGAAAAACTGTTTTTT
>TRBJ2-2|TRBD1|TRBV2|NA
CASSITGANTGELFF
TGTGCCAGCAGTATTACAGGGGCGAACACCGGGGAGCTGTTTTTT
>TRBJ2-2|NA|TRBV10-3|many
CAIRTRPNTGELFF
TGTGCCATCAGAACTAGACCGAACACCGGGGAGCTGTTTTTT
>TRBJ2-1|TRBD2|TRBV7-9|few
CASSLPTSGRLYEQFF
TGTGCCAGCAGCTTACCGACTAGCGGGAGACTGTATGAGCAGTTCTTC
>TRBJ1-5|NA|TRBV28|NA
CASSIDQGWGNQPQHF
TGTGCCAGCAGTATCGACCAGGGATGGGGCAATCAGCCCCAGCATTTT
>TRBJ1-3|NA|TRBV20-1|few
CSARDLGQIGNTIYF
TGCAGTGCTAGAGACCTAGGACAGATTGGAAACACCATATATTTT
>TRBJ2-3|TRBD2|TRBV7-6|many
CASSLLAQRGLNTDTQYF
TGTGCCAGCAGCTTACTTGCCCAGCGGGGCCTTAACACAGATACGCAGTATTTT
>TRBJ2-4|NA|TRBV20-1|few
CSAKYGIQYF
TGCAGTGCGAAATATGGCATTCAGTACTTC
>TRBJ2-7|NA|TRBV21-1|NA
CASSTSGSGYEQYF
TGTGCCAGCAGCACTAGCGGGAGTGGTTACGAGCAGTACTTC
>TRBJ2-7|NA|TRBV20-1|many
CSARIRGRDSYEQYF
TGCAGTGCTAGAATTCGGGGGCGGGACTCCTACGAGCAGTACTTC
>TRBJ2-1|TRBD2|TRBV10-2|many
CASGLAGGSYNEQFF
TGCGCCAGCGGACTAGCGGGGGGGTCCTACAATGAGCAGTTCTTC